Each of the 18 T cell receptor beta chains below was sequenced from the same sample in a study of T-cell reconstitution after alpha-beta-depleted transplantation in children. Construction of the TCRbeta library involved unique molecular identifiers. A single record per CDR3 protein comes from TCRdb applying MiXCR to the PCR reads. The sample lists over 150,000 distinct CDR3 sequences, 5.5% to 7% seen once, with about 4.4% in the top ten. The sample was PBMCs, taken before TCRalphabeta/CD19-depleted stem cell transplant. The receptors shown here come from a girl under two years old with combined immunodeficiency, due to receive a stem cell transplant.

The CDR3 region has the DNA TGTGCCAGCAGCTTAGGGGGGAATGGGGAGCTGTTTTTT. This encodes CASSLGGNGELFF. This sequence joins TRBV7-8 and TRBJ2-2, with D perhaps given as TRBD1 or TRBD2 (5 bases each). From germline, CDR1 is SGHVS and CDR2 FQNEAQ. V lost 1 base, J lost 8 bases, and 8 bases lay in between. The length of the CDR3 is 13 residues.

This clonotype was counted ten times or more. This chain connects TRBV20-1 to TRBJ2-7, with TRBD2 matching over 7 bases. The CDR3 consists of 13 residues. V dropped 4 bases and J dropped 3; count of bases not matched to a gene: 6. Germline lookup yields CDR1 DFQATT and CDR2 SNEGSKA (reference sequence). CDR3 DNA sequence: TGCAGTGCTACCCTCGGGGGGATCTACGAGCAGTACTTC. The encoded protein is CSATLGGIYEQYF.

This clonotype has only a few counts. The chain has TRBV6-5 and TRBJ1-2; D call uncertain. In germline, CDR1 is MNHEY, CDR2 SVGAGI. With 2 bases removed from V and 0 bases from J, the gap between germline ends came to 10 bases. The CDR3 totals 15 residues. CDR3 in DNA: TGTGCCAGCAGTTACGGTCTGGGAGCTAACTATGGCTACACCTTC. This codes for CASSYGLGANYGYTF.

This clonotype has a count of ten or more. This chain links TRBV9 with TRBJ2-1, with D perhaps matching TRBD2 (5 bases). V was clipped by 4 bases and J by 0 bases, with 14 bases between them. The germline V gene encodes CDR1 SGDLS and CDR2 YYNGEE. The CDR3 is made up of 16 amino acids. CDR3 nucleotides: TGTGCCAGCAGCCCCGAGGCGGGTCTCTCCTACAATGAGCAGTTCTTC. It codes for CASSPEAGLSYNEQFF.

The sample holds many counts of this clonotype. The gene calls are TRBV7-9 and TRBJ2-1, with 8 bases lining up with TRBD2. CDR3 length equals 17 residues. J gave up 0 bases and V 5 bases, and 9 bases lay outside the gene matches. Germline V gene sequence: CDR1 SEHNR, CDR2 FQNEAQ (reference sequence). CDR3 nucleotide sequence: TGTGCCAGCAGCCCCCGAGCGGGGGACCCCTCCTACAATGAGCAGTTCTTC. Translated: CASSPRAGDPSYNEQFF.

Many counts were recorded for this clonotype. The gene calls are TRBV5-6 and TRBJ2-7; TRBD2 aligns across 13 bases. With V trimmed by 3 bases and J by 6 bases, 6 bases remained unmatched. Germline V CDR1 and CDR2: SGHDT, YYEEEE. The CDR3 has 15 residues. CDR3 DNA: TGTGCCAGCAGCTGGTGGACTAGCGGGAGTATCGAGCAGTACTTC. Residues: CASSWWTSGSIEQYF. The full variable domain, with the rest looked up from reference TRBV5-6 and TRBJ2-7, is DAGVTQSPTHLIKTRGQQVTLRCSPKSGHDTVSWYQQALGQGPQFIFQYYEEEERQRGNFPDRFSGHQFPNYSSELNVNALLLGDSALYLCASSWWTSGSIEQYFGPGTRLTVT.

This clonotype was observed at least ten times. The gene calls are TRBV7-2 and TRBJ1-6; no clear D. The CDR3 runs to 16 residues. Trimming stripped 1 base from V and 5 bases from J, with 12 bases between. Germline V lookup: CDR1 SGHTA, CDR2 FQGNSA. The CDR3 loop reads CASSLVIWADNSPLHF. The CDR3 bases are TGTGCCAGCAGCTTAGTGATTTGGGCAGATAATTCACCCCTCCACTTT.

This clonotype was observed many times. The chain links TRBV12-3 or TRBV12-4 to TRBJ2-1, with a tentative D call TRBD1 (6 bases). This CDR3 comprises 13 residues. V gave up 6 bases and J gave up 5 bases, with 11 bases separating them. CDR3 sequence: CASRATGHNEQFF. The CDR3 DNA sequence: TGTGCCAGCAGGGCGACAGGCCACAATGAGCAGTTCTTC.

This chain joins TRBV3-1 and TRBJ2-7; 9 nucleotides agree with TRBD2. The CDR3 is 17 residues long. Losses at the gene ends were 0 bases for V and 0 bases for J; bases not matched to a gene: 6. Germline CDR1 reads LGHDT; CDR2 reads YNNKEL (reference sequence). The DNA for the CDR3 is TGTGCCAGCAGCCAAGACCCGGGGACTAGCAACTCCTACGAGCAGTACTTC. Its translation is CASSQDPGTSNSYEQYF.

This clonotype showed up many times. The rearrangement links TRBV20-1 to TRBJ2-3; D uncertain. The CDR3 has 13 residues. Germline V CDR1 and CDR2: DFQATT, SNEGSKA (reference sequence). With 3 bases removed from V and 0 bases from J, the gap between germline ends came to 7 bases. The CDR3 reads CSARSESTDTQYF. The CDR3 DNA reads TGCAGTGCTAGGTCGGAAAGCACAGATACGCAGTATTTT.

The chain links TRBV9 to TRBJ2-5, with 7 nucleotides matching TRBD2. Trimming at V came to 2 bases and at J to 5 bases, leaving 9 bases not matched to a gene. This CDR3 has 15 residues. Germline CDR1 and CDR2: SGDLS and YYNGEE. The CDR3 DNA reads as TGTGCCAGCAGCGTTCGGGAGCGGGGCAGTGAGACCCAGTACTTC. This translates into CASSVRERGSETQYF.

This clonotype was detected a few times. The chain combines TRBV28 with TRBJ2-3; TRBD1 might be the D (5 bases). The germline V and J ends were trimmed by 6 bases and 5 bases, with 15 bases remaining between them. Germline V gene data show CDR1 as MDHEN and CDR2 as SYDVKM. The CDR3 consists of 14 residues. CDR3: CASSPGVGQDTQYF. For the CDR3, the DNA is TGTGCCAGCAGCCCAGGAGTGGGGCAAGATACGCAGTATTTT.

This clonotype was detected ten times or more. This chain uses TRBV6-5 with TRBJ2-1, with 7 bases lining up with TRBD1. V trimming: 2 bases; J trimming: 0 bases; junction bases outside the gene matches: 4. The CDR3 loop spans 16 amino acids. Germline CDR1 MNHEY, CDR2 SVGAGI. The DNA of the CDR3 is TGTGCCAGCAGTTACGAGACAGGGAGCTCCTACAATGAGCAGTTCTTC. Its protein is CASSYETGSSYNEQFF.

This clonotype was picked up many times. This chain joins TRBV28 and TRBJ2-3; D possibly corresponds to TRBD1 (5 bases). From germline, CDR1 is MDHEN and CDR2 SYDVKM. V dropped 3 bases and J dropped 2 bases, with 9 bases sitting between them. The CDR3 covers 14 residues. DNA of the CDR3: TGTGCCAGCAGTTTTCAGACAGTCACAGATACGCAGTATTTT. Protein sequence: CASSFQTVTDTQYF.

This chain connects TRBV7-3 to TRBJ2-1, with D unresolved. Deletions cut 3 bases from V and 7 bases from J, with 10 bases between. The CDR3 has 13 amino acids. The germline gives CDR1 SGHTA, CDR2 FQGTGA. CDR3 sequence: CASSFRFGNEQFF. The DNA for the CDR3 is TGTGCCAGCAGCTTCCGATTCGGGAATGAGCAGTTCTTC.

This clonotype occurred many times. V usage is TRBV28 and J usage is TRBJ1-1; the D gene is possibly TRBD1 (6 bases). V was pared by 3 bases and J by 5 bases, with 13 bases between. Germline CDR1 is MDHEN and CDR2 is SYDVKM. The CDR3 is 14 residues long. CDR3 nucleotide sequence: TGTGCCAGCAGTTTTGCCGGGGGCGGGACTGAAGCTTTCTTT. Amino acids: CASSFAGGGTEAFF.

This clonotype has a count of ten or more. The chain has TRBV10-3 and TRBJ1-3; TRBD1 is a possible D gene (5 bases). The CDR3 is 14 amino acids. V lost 6 bases to trimming and J lost 7 bases, with 16 bases between them. The germline gives CDR1 ENHRY, CDR2 SYGVKD. The CDR3 is CAISDSDFGNTIYF. CDR3 DNA: TGTGCCATCAGCGACAGTGATTTCGGCAACACCATATATTTT.

The V call is TRBV12-3 or TRBV12-4, the J call TRBJ2-6; 7 bases are shared with TRBD1. The CDR3 is 17 amino acids. The V segment lost 6 bases and the J segment 0 bases; nucleotides outside the gene matches: 8. CDR3 sequence: CASSQGQTSSGANVLTF. In DNA, the CDR3 is TGTGCCAGCAGCCAGGGACAGACGTCCTCTGGGGCCAACGTCCTGACTTTC.